This T cell receptor (beta chain) was sequenced during a study of OX40 agonist ivuxolimab in advanced cancers. Study overall: Aged roughly 23 to 90 with a mean of approximately 57 years, they were less than 90% male. Partial responses occurred in three patients (one hepatocellular carcinoma, two cutaneous melanoma).

Study conclusions and caveats: CD8+ T cells showed, on average, more clonal expansion than CD4+ cells.

Of note for this clone: Its antigen is not known.

This CDR3 is built from 12 residues. The V gene's germline CDR1 is MRHNA and CDR2 SNTAGT. Unmatched junction bases numbered 5, after V lost 6 bases and J lost 7 bases. Repertoires were generated with immunoSEQ multiplex PCR, while TCRdb's copy carries only in-frame clones and drops some. Among tens of thousands of clones, 80% to 90% were seen once, and the ten largest hold approximately 15%. This receptor was obtained from an adult with an advanced solid tumor such as melanoma, head and neck, liver or kidney cancer. The chain employs TRBV6-4 and TRBJ1-2; 7 bases match TRBD1. The material sequenced was CD4+ or CD8+ T cells sorted from blood, taken in a trial of the OX40 agonist ivuxolimab. Here the CDR3 reads CASSHTGVGYTF. DNA for the CDR3: TGTGCCAGCAGCCATACAGGGGTTGGCTACACCTTC.